What follows are 28 T cell receptor beta chains derived from one specimen sequenced in a study of cytomegalovirus exposure and HLA in healthy donors (dated 2017 in TCRdb). The library was generated by the immunoSEQ multiplex PCR assay. For the multiplex PCR, a mixture combining 60 forward primers for TCR Vbeta segments and 13 reverse primers for TCR Jbeta segments was used. The source is immuneACCESS, and TCRdb retained only in-frame sequences with V and J called. Part of the clones is not carried over; for the studies checked, unresolved V genes explain less than half of this, and the remainder is unexplained. In this sample the table shows 35,000 to 55,000 clones, approximately 80% of which occur a single time. Roughly 1.3% of the sample is in the top ten clones. Sample: PBMCs. The receptors here all came from a man aged 25 to 40 in good health and CMV-seronegative.

The rearrangement joins TRBV7-2 to TRBJ2-7; maybe TRBD1 (5 bases). The V and J ends lost 7 bases and 6 bases respectively, with 19 bases between them. Germline lookup yields CDR1 SGHTA and CDR2 FQGNSA. CDR3 length equals 14 residues. The chain's CDR3 is CASTISQGSSEQYF. In nucleotides, the CDR3 is TGTGCCAGCACCATTAGCCAGGGAAGTAGCGAGCAGTACTTC. Using reference TRBV7-2 and TRBJ2-7 for the parts outside the CDR3, the full variable domain is GAGVSQSPSNKVTEKGKDVELRCDPISGHTALYWYRQSLGQGLEFLIYFQGNSAPDKSGLPSDRFSAERTGGSVSTLTIQRTQQEDSAVYLCASTISQGSSEQYFGPGTRLTVT.

The J gene is TRBJ2-5, the V gene TRBV4-3; a weak D match, TRBD1 (6 bases). The V gene's germline CDR1 is LGHNA and CDR2 YSLEER. The V gene lost 0 bases and the J gene lost 6 bases, with 14 bases spanning the gap. The CDR3 has 15 residues. CDR3: CASSQDPGALKTQYF. CDR3 coding DNA: TGCGCCAGCAGCCAAGATCCAGGGGCTCTTAAGACCCAGTACTTC.

This clone was found a few times. The J gene is TRBJ2-1, the V gene TRBV5-1, with TRBD1 matching 9 bases. J gave up 4 bases and V 4 bases, and 9 bases lay outside the gene matches. There are 16 residues in the CDR3. Germline V CDR1 and CDR2: SGHRS, YFSETQ. The CDR3 spells CASSGTGGLSYNEQFF. The DNA for the CDR3 is TGCGCCAGCAGCGGAACAGGGGGCCTATCTTACAATGAGCAGTTCTTC.

V usage is TRBV7-9 and J usage is TRBJ1-2; D might be TRBD1 (5 bases). Germline V CDR1 and CDR2: SEHNR, FQNEAQ (reference sequence). The V gene lost 5 bases and the J gene lost 8 bases, with 9 bases spanning the gap. CDR3 length: 11 amino acids. Here the CDR3 DNA reads TGTGCCAGCAGCAGACAGACCGGCTACACCTTC. Translation gives CASSRQTGYTF.

The chain's CDR3 is CASSLEGYNEQFF. The CDR3 DNA reads TGTGCCAGTAGCCTAGAGGGATACAATGAGCAGTTCTTC. The V and J genes are TRBV19 and TRBJ2-1, with D tentatively TRBD2 (5 bases). The length of the CDR3 is 13 residues. CDR1 is LNHDA, CDR2 SQIVND, per germline (reference sequence). Trimming pared 6 bases from V and 4 bases from J, leaving 10 bases between.

This clone was picked up one time. This sequence joins TRBV19 and TRBJ2-7; TRBD1 is a possible D gene (5 bases). From germline, CDR1 is LNHDA and CDR2 SQIVND (reference sequence). V dropped 10 bases and J dropped 3 bases, with 13 bases sitting between them. The CDR3 has 12 residues. The CDR3 DNA sequence: TGTGCCACCCAGGACAAGCTCTACGAGCAGTACTTC. Translation gives CATQDKLYEQYF.

This clone was counted between two and nine times. The CDR3 loop reads CASSSPGAANEKLFF. The CDR3 DNA follows: TGTGCCAGCAGCTCGCCAGGGGCCGCTAATGAAAAACTGTTTTTT. The chain combines TRBV5-4 with TRBJ1-4, with a possible D match to TRBD1 (6 bases). Looked up from germline, CDR1 is SGHNT and CDR2 is YYREEE (reference sequence). The CDR3 has 15 residues. Between the trimmed V and J ends, which lost 3 bases and 3 bases, there was a span of 12 bases.

The chain recombines TRBV27 with TRBJ2-7; 10 bases line up with TRBD2. V lost 6 bases to trimming and J lost 4 bases; unmatched junction nucleotides: 3. The CDR3 extends over 13 amino acids. Germline V gene data show CDR1 as MNHEY and CDR2 as SMNVEV (reference sequence). The CDR3 spells CASSWGLAYEQYF. CDR3 nucleotide sequence: TGTGCCAGCAGCTGGGGACTAGCGTACGAGCAGTACTTC.

This rearrangement joins TRBV19 to TRBJ1-2; 7 bases are shared with TRBD1. The J segment lost 4 bases and the V segment lost 6 bases, leaving 8 bases of the junction unmatched. There are 14 residues in the CDR3. CDR1 is LNHDA and CDR2 is SQIVND in the germline V gene (reference sequence). In nucleotides, the CDR3 is TGTGCCAGTAGAAACAGGGGACCTCCCTATGGCTACACCTTC. Encoded protein: CASRNRGPPYGYTF.

The chain uses TRBV6-5 and TRBJ1-1, with D unresolved. V gave up 6 bases and J gave up 3 bases, with 14 bases separating them. Per germline, CDR1 MNHEY and CDR2 SVGAGI. This CDR3 has 14 residues. DNA of the CDR3: TGTGCCAGCAGCCCTACAGTAACCCACACTGAAGCTTTCTTT. It translates to CASSPTVTHTEAFF.

The chain recombines TRBV7-9 with TRBJ2-7; D gene ambiguous. Germline V gene sequence: CDR1 SEHNR, CDR2 FQNEAQ (reference sequence). Trimming shortened V by 8 bases and J by 3 bases, and 14 bases separated the two germline ends. This CDR3 contains 13 residues. The CDR3 loop reads CASEPLTSYEQYF. The CDR3 region has the DNA TGTGCCAGCGAGCCCTTAACGAGCTACGAGCAGTACTTC.

The V call is TRBV5-6, the J call TRBJ1-2, with D perhaps matching TRBD1 (5 bases). This CDR3 spans 15 amino acids. Germline V gene data show CDR1 as SGHDT and CDR2 as YYEEEE. V gave up 1 base and J gave up 2 bases, with 12 bases separating them. The CDR3, as DNA: TGTGCCAGCAGCTTGTTTACAGGTGTCAACTATGGCTACACCTTC. Protein product: CASSLFTGVNYGYTF.

The chain recombines TRBV29-1 with TRBJ1-4, with D unresolved. Trimming stripped 4 bases from V and 10 bases from J, with 16 bases between. The CDR3 is 13 amino acids. CDR1 and CDR2 (germline): SQVTM, ANQGSEA. This CDR3 reads CSVGEPQEGKLFF. The DNA of the CDR3 is TGCAGCGTTGGAGAGCCGCAGGAGGGAAAACTGTTTTTT.

This rearrangement joins TRBV5-1 to TRBJ2-1; the D gene is possibly TRBD2 (6 bases). CDR3 length equals 14 residues. V lost 3 bases, J lost 9 bases, and 16 bases lay in between. Germline V gene sequence: CDR1 SGHRS, CDR2 YFSETQ. The CDR3 loop reads CASSYGTGDREQFF. CDR3 nucleotide sequence: TGCGCCAGCAGCTACGGGACTGGTGACCGTGAGCAGTTCTTC.

The rearrangement links TRBV27 to TRBJ2-2; TRBD2 matches at 9 bases. The CDR3 totals 14 residues. Germline trimming cut 10 bases from V and 3 bases from J; bases unmatched to any gene: 6. Germline CDR1 MNHEY, CDR2 SMNVEV (reference sequence). For the CDR3, the DNA is TGTGCCAACCTTAGCGGGAGTCACACCGGGGAGCTGTTTTTT. Encoded protein: CANLSGSHTGELFF.

This chain joins TRBV7-2 and TRBJ2-3; D perhaps matches TRBD2 (6 bases). Deletions cut 6 bases from V and 3 bases from J, with 13 bases between. CDR3 size: 14 residues. Germline loops: CDR1 SGHTA, CDR2 FQGNSA. CDR3 residues: CASRRRGNTDTQYF. As DNA, the CDR3 is TGTGCCAGCAGACGCCGGGGGAATACAGATACGCAGTATTTT.

This chain uses TRBV5-5 with TRBJ1-1, with a tentative D call TRBD1 (5 bases). Between the trimmed V and J ends, which lost 1 base and 0 bases, there was a span of 13 bases. The CDR3 contains 16 residues. Germline values: CDR1 SGHKS, CDR2 YYEKEE (reference sequence). The CDR3 reads CASSLSGVVVNTEAFF. The CDR3 region has the DNA TGTGCCAGCAGCTTGTCGGGGGTAGTGGTGAACACTGAAGCTTTCTTT.

There are a few counts of this clone. The chain has TRBV7-3 and TRBJ2-1, with D possibly being TRBD1 (5 bases). Germline loops: CDR1 SGHTA, CDR2 FQGTGA. V lost 2 bases, J lost 7 bases, and 9 bases lay in between. CDR3 length equals 13 residues. CDR3 DNA: TGTGCCAGCAGCTTAGGGGCTAATAATGAGCAGTTCTTC. It yields the protein CASSLGANNEQFF.

J is TRBJ1-3 and V is TRBV7-9; D is perhaps TRBD1 (5 bases). The CDR3 sequence is 14 residues long. Trimming removed 6 bases at V and 4 bases at J, with 13 bases between. CDR1 and CDR2 (germline): SEHNR, FQNEAQ (reference sequence). The CDR3 bases are TGTGCCAGCAGAGAAGGCGGACAAGGAAACACCATATATTTT. Translated, it gives CASREGGQGNTIYF. Full variable domain (missing parts from reference TRBV7-9 and TRBJ1-3): DTGVSQNPRHKITKRGQNVTFRCDPISEHNRLYWYRQTLGQGPEFLTYFQNEAQLEKSRLLSDRFSAERPKGSFSTLEIQRTEQGDSAMYLCASREGGQGNTIYFGEGSWLTVV.

The chain links TRBV5-1 to TRBJ2-2, with 10 bases identical to TRBD2. Losses at the gene ends were 3 bases for V and 9 bases for J; bases not matched to a gene: 5. The CDR3 runs to 14 residues. Germline CDR1 reads SGHRS; CDR2 reads YFSETQ. This CDR3 is CASSSAGGPRELFF. The CDR3 DNA reads TGCGCCAGCAGCTCAGCGGGAGGGCCGCGGGAGCTGTTTTTT. Filled out from reference TRBV5-1 and TRBJ2-2, the complete variable domain reads KAGVTQTPRYLIKTRGQQVTLSCSPISGHRSVSWYQQTPGQGLQFLFEYFSETQRNKGNFPGRFSGRQFSNSRSEMNVSTLELGDSALYLCASSSAGGPRELFFGEGSRLTVL.

This chain uses TRBV5-4 with TRBJ2-5, with 9 bases aligning to TRBD1. The germline CDR1 and CDR2 sequences are SGHNT and YYREEE (reference sequence). V dropped 4 bases and J dropped 6; count of bases not matched to a gene: 10. The CDR3 contains 15 residues. CDR3 sequence reads: CASSPPGQGWQTQYF. CDR3 in DNA: TGTGCCAGCAGCCCACCGGGACAGGGTTGGCAGACCCAGTACTTC.

The genes are TRBV30 and TRBJ1-3; D is undetermined. The germline gives CDR1 GTSNPN, CDR2 SVGIG (reference sequence). Trimming stripped 0 bases from V and 0 bases from J, with 9 bases between. CDR3 size: 15 residues. As DNA, the CDR3 is TGTGCCTGGAGTGTGAGCGGTTACTCTGGAAACACCATATATTTT. Translation: CAWSVSGYSGNTIYF. The full variable domain, rest sourced from reference TRBV30 and TRBJ1-3, is SQTIHQWPATLVQPVGSPLSLECTVEGTSNPNLYWYRQAAGRGLQLLFYSVGIGQISSEVPQNLSASRPQDRQFILSSKKLLLSDSGFYLCAWSVSGYSGNTIYFGEGSWLTVV.

The V and J genes are TRBV29-1 and TRBJ2-3; D is undetermined. Trimming took off 0 bases at V and 6 bases at J, with 7 bases between the two ends. Per the germline V gene, CDR1 is SQVTM and CDR2 is ANQGSEA. There are 12 residues in the CDR3. CDR3 DNA: TGCAGCGTTGAAGAGGCTTCGGATACGCAGTATTTT. Translated, it gives CSVEEASDTQYF.

This clone was seen more than once but under ten times. This rearrangement joins TRBV2 to TRBJ1-4; D may be TRBD1 (5 bases). V was pared by 6 bases and J by 3 bases, with 11 bases between. The CDR3 runs to 14 residues. CDR1 is SNHLY, CDR2 FYNNEI, per germline. The CDR3 loop reads CASSGSGANEKLFF. The CDR3 coding sequence is TGTGCCAGCAGCGGATCGGGGGCTAATGAAAAACTGTTTTTT.

The chain is built from TRBV7-6 and TRBJ1-4; 9 nucleotides line up with TRBD1. The CDR3 runs to 15 residues. Germline V gene data show CDR1 as SGHVS and CDR2 as FNYEAQ. The ends lost 3 bases at V and 6 bases at J; junction bases unmatched: 5. The chain's CDR3 is CASSFPGTGYEKLFF. The CDR3 DNA is TGTGCCAGCAGCTTTCCCGGGACAGGGTATGAAAAACTGTTTTTT. The variable domain in full, completed from reference TRBV7-6 and TRBJ1-4, reads GAGVSQSPRYKVTKRGQDVALRCDPISGHVSLYWYRQALGQGPEFLTYFNYEAQQDKSGLPNDRFSAERPEGSISTLTIQRTEQRDSAMYRCASSFPGTGYEKLFFGSGTQLSVL.

The chain has TRBV10-1 and TRBJ2-1; the D gene is possibly TRBD1 (5 bases). The CDR3 runs 14 residues. Germline CDR1 WNHNN, CDR2 SYGVQD (reference sequence). V shed 2 bases and J shed 5 bases, with 10 bases lying between them. This CDR3 is CASSESIGDNEQFF. In nucleotides, the CDR3 is TGCGCCAGCAGTGAGAGTATAGGGGACAATGAGCAGTTCTTC.

This clone was counted a few times. The rearrangement uses TRBV7-2 and TRBJ2-7; 11 bases align to TRBD1. With V trimmed by 4 bases and J by 3 bases, 8 bases remained unmatched. The CDR3 spans 16 residues. Germline V gene data show CDR1 as SGHTA and CDR2 as FQGNSA. Here the CDR3 reads CASSSAGTGGSYEQYF. For the CDR3, the DNA is TGTGCCAGCAGCTCTGCAGGGACAGGGGGGAGCTACGAGCAGTACTTC.

The V and J genes are TRBV19 and TRBJ2-1; no clear D gene. With 3 bases removed from V and 9 bases from J, the gap between germline ends came to 12 bases. The CDR3 is 13 residues long. Looked up from germline, CDR1 is LNHDA and CDR2 is SQIVND (reference sequence). CDR3: CASSIPPEAEQFF. CDR3 nucleotides: TGTGCCAGTAGTATCCCCCCTGAGGCTGAGCAGTTCTTC.